The source of this T cell receptor (beta chain) is a study of CD8 T cells in ankylosing spondylitis. Study-wide results and caveats: Enrichment of disease-linked clones was reportedly significant in matched ankylosing spondylitis synovial fluid. Relatively rare in peripheral blood, disease-linked clones were also CD8+. Ankylosing spondylitis blood seemed to carry a telltale TCR beta motif made of roughly eight highly homologous variants. Previously reported in reactive arthritis synovial fluid and blood were some of the motif variants.

TCRdb fed the 5' RACE reads into MiXCR, producing one record per CDR3 protein. The sample has about 800,000 distinct CDR3 sequences; approximately 12% are singletons. CDR1 is SGHRS, CDR2 YFSETQ, per germline. Trimming removed 4 bases at V and 2 bases at J, with 10 bases between. This CDR3 has 15 residues. This clonotype came up once. What it recognizes is unknown. The sequenced material came from blood, either unsorted or a sorted T cell fraction (not recorded which). The chain links TRBV5-1 to TRBJ2-6; D gene ambiguous. The TCR originated in a male donor with ankylosing spondylitis. The CDR3 spells CASSQVSAGANVLTF. DNA for the CDR3: TGCGCCAGCAGCCAAGTAAGTGCTGGGGCCAACGTCCTGACTTTC.